The TCR beta chain described here comes from a study of regulatory T cells in long-lasting Graves disease. This clonotype was observed at least ten times. Its antigen is undetermined. The CDR3 is made up of 14 amino acids. The V end was cut by 2 bases, the J end by 7 bases, with 14 bases between. Study outcomes and limitations: Rather than thyroid tissue, only peripheral blood underwent study. With approximately 2,800 shared public clonotypes, persistent patients exceeded new patients, who shared about a thousand. Favored usage of TRBV28, TRBJ1-2 and TRBJ2-5 was recorded in persistent disease.

Stated time point: newly diagnosed GD, antithyroid drugs for less than 3 months. Researchers made the TCR library from RNA that was extracted from PBMCs. Staff took roughly 8.1 milliliters of peripheral blood and put it into EDTA tubes. In building TCR beta libraries, iRepertoire HTBI primers were used together with Arm-PCR of CDR3 regions. TCRdb ran MiXCR on the multiplex PCR reads and lists one entry per CDR3 protein. The sample lists roughly 220,000 distinct CDR3 sequences; around 17% were seen once. Sample: peripheral blood mononuclear cells (PBMCs), taken at new diagnosis, from a patient treated with antithyroid drugs. The sequence came from a female donor with Graves disease. The J gene is TRBJ1-2, the V gene TRBV12-3 or TRBV12-4; D perhaps matches TRBD1 (5 bases). The CDR3 region has the DNA TGTGCCAGCAGTTTAATGCGGGGCGCTGCTGGCTACACCTTC. This codes for CASSLMRGAAGYTF.